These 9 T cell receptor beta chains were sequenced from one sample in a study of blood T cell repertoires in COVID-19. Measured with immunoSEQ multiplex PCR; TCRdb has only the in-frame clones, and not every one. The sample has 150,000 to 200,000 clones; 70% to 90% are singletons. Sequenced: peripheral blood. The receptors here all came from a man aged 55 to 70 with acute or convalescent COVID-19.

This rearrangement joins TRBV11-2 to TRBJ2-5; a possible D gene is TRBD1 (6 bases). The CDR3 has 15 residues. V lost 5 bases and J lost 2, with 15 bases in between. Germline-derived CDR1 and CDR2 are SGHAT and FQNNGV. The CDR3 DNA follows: TGTGCCAGCAGCCCGAGACAGGTCCGGCAAGAGACCCAGTACTTC. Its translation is CASSPRQVRQETQYF. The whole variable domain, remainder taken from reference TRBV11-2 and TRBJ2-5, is EAGVAQSPRYKIIEKRQSVAFWCNPISGHATLYWYQQILGQGPKLLIQFQNNGVVDDSQLPKDRFSAERLKGVDSTLKIQPAKLEDSAVYLCASSPRQVRQETQYFGPGTRLLVL.

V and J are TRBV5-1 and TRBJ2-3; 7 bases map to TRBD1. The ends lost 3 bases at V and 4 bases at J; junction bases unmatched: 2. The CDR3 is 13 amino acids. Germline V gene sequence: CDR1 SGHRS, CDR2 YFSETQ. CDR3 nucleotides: TGCGCCAGCAGCTCACAGGGGTCAGATACGCAGTATTTT. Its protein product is CASSSQGSDTQYF. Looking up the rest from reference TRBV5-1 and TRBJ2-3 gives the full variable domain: KAGVTQTPRYLIKTRGQQVTLSCSPISGHRSVSWYQQTPGQGLQFLFEYFSETQRNKGNFPGRFSGRQFSNSRSEMNVSTLELGDSALYLCASSSQGSDTQYFGPGTRLTVL.

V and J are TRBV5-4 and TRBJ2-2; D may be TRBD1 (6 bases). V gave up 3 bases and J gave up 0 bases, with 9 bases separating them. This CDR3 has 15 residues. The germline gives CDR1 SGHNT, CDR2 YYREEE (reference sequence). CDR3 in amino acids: CASSSRTANTGELFF. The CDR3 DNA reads TGTGCCAGCAGCTCGAGGACAGCGAACACCGGGGAGCTGTTTTTT.

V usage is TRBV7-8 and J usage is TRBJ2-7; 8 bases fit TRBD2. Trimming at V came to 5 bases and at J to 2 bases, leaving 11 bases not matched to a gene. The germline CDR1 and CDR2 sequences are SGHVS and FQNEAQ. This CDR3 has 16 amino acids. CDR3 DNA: TGTGCCAGCAGCCCCCCGCAAAGCGGGGGAACCTACGAGCAGTACTTC. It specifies CASSPPQSGGTYEQYF. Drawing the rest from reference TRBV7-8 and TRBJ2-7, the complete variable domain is GAGVSQSPRYKVAKRGQDVALRCDPISGHVSLFWYQQALGQGPEFLTYFQNEAQLDKSGLPSDRFFAERPEGSVSTLKIQRTQQEDSAVYLCASSPPQSGGTYEQYFGPGTRLTVT.

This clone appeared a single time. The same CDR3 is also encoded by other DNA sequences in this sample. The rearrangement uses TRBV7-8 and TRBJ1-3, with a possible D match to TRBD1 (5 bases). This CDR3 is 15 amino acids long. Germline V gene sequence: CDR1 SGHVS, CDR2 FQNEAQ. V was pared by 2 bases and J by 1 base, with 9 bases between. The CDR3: CASSLRGTSGNTIYF. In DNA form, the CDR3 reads TGTGCCAGCAGCTTAAGGGGTACTTCTGGAAACACCATATATTTT. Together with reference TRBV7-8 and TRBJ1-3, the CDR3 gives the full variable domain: GAGVSQSPRYKVAKRGQDVALRCDPISGHVSLFWYQQALGQGPEFLTYFQNEAQLDKSGLPSDRFFAERPEGSVSTLKIQRTQQEDSAVYLCASSLRGTSGNTIYFGEGSWLTVV.

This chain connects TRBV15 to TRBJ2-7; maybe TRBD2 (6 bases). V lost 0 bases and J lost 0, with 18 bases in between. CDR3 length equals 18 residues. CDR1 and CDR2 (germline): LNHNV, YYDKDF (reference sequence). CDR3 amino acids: CATSRDPRGSFPSYEQYF. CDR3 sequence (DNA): TGTGCCACCAGCAGAGACCCCCGGGGGAGCTTCCCCTCCTACGAGCAGTACTTC.

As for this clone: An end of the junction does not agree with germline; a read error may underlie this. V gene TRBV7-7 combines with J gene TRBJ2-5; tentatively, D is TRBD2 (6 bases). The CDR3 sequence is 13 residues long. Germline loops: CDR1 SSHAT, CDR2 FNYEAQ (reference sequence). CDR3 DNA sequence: TGTGCTAGCAGCTTCCGGGGGACGGAGACCCAGTACTTC. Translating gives CASSFRGTETQYF.

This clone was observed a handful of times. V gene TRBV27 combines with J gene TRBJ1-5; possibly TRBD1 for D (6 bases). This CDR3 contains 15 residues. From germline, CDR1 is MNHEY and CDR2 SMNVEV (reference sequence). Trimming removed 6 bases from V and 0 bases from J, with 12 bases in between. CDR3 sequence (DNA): TGTGCCAGCAGAACAGGGATCATTAGCAATCAGCCCCAGCATTTT. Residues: CASRTGIISNQPQHF.

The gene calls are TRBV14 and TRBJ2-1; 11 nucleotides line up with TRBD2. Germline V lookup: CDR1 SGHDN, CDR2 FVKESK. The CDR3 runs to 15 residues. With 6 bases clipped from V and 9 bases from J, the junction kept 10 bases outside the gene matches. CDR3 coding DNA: TGTGCCAGCAGGTATAGCGGGAGGGCCAGGGGTGAGCAGTTCTTC. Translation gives CASRYSGRARGEQFF.